This entry is about one TCR beta chain. Its antigen is not identified. This record comes from a study of T cell responses to AZD1222 COVID-19 vaccine. Germline values: CDR1 LGHNA, CDR2 YSLEER. The germline V and J ends were trimmed by 3 bases and 6 bases, with 19 bases remaining between them. This CDR3 is built from 16 residues. Study-level results: White British donors predominated, females outnumbered males, and clonal diversity was possibly underestimated. Reportedly, close to half of spike-specific TCRs are directed against unmutated variant regions.

Assay used: immunoSEQ multiplex PCR; TCRdb lists only in-frame clones, some missing. The sample has roughly 100,000 clones; more than 75% are singletons. The chain joins TRBV4-3 to TRBJ2-3; either TRBD1 or TRBD2 may supply D (5 bases each). This TCR was sampled from an adult who received the MenACWY meningococcal vaccine as a control. The material sequenced was peripheral blood, taken 28 days after the second dose of the MenACWY control vaccine. CDR3 DNA sequence: TGCGCCAGCAGCCAGAGCGGCCTCCCTCCAGGGGATACGCAGTATTTT. Protein product: CASSQSGLPPGDTQYF.